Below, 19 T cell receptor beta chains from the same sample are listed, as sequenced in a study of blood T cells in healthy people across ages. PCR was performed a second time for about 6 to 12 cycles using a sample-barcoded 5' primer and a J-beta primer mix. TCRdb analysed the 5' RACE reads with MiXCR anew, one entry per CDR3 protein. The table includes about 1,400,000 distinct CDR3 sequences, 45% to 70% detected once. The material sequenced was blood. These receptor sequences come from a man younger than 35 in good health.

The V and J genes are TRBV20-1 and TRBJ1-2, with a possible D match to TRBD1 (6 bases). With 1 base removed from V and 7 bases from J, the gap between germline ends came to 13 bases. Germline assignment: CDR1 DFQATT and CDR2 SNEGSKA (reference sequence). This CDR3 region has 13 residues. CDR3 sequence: CSARVVGAGGYTF. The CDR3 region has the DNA TGCAGTGCTAGAGTGGTGGGGGCTGGTGGCTACACCTTC.

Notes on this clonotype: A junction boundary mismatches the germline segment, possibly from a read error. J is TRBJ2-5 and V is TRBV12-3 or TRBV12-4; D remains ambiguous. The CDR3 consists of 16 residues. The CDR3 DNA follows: TGTACCAGCAGTTTAATGCGAAGAGGAGCGCAAGAGACCCAGTACTTC. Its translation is CTSSLMRRGAQETQYF.

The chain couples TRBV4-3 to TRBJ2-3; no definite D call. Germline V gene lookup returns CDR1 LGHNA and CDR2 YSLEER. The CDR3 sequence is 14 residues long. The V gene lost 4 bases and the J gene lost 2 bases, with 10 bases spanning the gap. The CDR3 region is CASSRAEITDTQYF. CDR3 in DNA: TGCGCCAGCAGCCGTGCGGAGATCACAGATACGCAGTATTTT.

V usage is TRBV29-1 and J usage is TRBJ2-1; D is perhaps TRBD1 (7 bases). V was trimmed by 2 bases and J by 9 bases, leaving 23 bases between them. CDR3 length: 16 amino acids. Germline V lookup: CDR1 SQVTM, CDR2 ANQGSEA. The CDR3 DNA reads TGCAGCGTTGAACTATCAGGGGGGCAGCCCGAGGGTGAGCAGTTCTTC. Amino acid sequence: CSVELSGGQPEGEQFF.

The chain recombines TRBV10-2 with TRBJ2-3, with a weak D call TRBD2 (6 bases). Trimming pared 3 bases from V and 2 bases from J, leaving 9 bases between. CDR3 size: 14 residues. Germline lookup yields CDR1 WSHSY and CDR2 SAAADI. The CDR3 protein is CASSEGTYTDTQYF. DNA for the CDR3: TGCGCCAGCAGTGAAGGGACTTACACAGATACGCAGTATTTT.

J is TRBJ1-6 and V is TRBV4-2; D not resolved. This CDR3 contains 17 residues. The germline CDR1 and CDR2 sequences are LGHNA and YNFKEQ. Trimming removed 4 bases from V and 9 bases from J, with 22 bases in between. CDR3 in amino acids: CASSPSGSISSGSPLHF. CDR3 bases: TGTGCCAGCAGCCCCAGTGGCAGCATCAGCTCCGGTTCACCCCTCCACTTT.

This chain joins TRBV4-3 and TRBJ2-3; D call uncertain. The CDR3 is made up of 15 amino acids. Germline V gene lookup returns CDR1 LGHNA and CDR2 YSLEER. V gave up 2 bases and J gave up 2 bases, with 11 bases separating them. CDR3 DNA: TGCGCCAGCAGCCAACTGGACGGAACCACAGATACGCAGTATTTT. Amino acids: CASSQLDGTTDTQYF.

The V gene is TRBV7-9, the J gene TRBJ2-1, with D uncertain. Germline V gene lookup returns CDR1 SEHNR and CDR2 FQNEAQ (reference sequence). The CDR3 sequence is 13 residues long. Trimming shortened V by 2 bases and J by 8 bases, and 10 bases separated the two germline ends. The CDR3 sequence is CASSLLGPDEQFF. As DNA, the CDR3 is TGTGCCAGCAGCTTACTAGGCCCGGATGAGCAGTTCTTC.

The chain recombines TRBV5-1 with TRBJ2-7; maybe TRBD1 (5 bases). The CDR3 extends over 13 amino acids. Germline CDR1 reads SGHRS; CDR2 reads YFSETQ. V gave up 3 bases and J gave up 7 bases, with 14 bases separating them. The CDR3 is CASSYGEDNEQYF. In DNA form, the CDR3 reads TGCGCCAGCAGCTATGGAGAGGACAATGAGCAGTACTTC.

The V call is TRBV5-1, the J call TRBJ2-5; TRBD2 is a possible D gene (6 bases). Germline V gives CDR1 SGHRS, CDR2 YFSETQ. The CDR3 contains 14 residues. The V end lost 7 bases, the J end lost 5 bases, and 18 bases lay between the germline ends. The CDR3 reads CASSGGTLGETQYF. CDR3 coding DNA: TGCGCCAGCTCGGGCGGGACGCTCGGTGAGACCCAGTACTTC.

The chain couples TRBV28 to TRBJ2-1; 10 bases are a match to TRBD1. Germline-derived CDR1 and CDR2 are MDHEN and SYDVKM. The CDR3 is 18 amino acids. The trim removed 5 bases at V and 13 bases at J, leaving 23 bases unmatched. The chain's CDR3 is CASSPDRDRGFVKETQFF. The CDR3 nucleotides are TGTGCCAGCAGTCCCGACCGGGACAGGGGTTTTGTAAAGGAGACCCAGTTCTTC.

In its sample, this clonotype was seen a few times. CDR3 in amino acids: CATSREMGLGEQYF. For the CDR3, the DNA is TGTGCCACCAGCAGAGAGATGGGCCTCGGCGAGCAGTACTTC. The chain recombines TRBV15 with TRBJ2-7; D not resolved. V was shortened by 0 bases and J by 6 bases, with 12 bases between the two germline ends. The CDR3 is 14 residues long. Looked up from germline, CDR1 is LNHNV and CDR2 is YYDKDF (reference sequence).

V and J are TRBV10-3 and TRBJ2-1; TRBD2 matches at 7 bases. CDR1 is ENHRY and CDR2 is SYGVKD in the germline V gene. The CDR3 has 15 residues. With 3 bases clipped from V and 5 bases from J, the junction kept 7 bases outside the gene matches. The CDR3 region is CAISDFAGVNNEQFF. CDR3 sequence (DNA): TGTGCCATCAGTGATTTTGCGGGGGTTAACAATGAGCAGTTCTTC.

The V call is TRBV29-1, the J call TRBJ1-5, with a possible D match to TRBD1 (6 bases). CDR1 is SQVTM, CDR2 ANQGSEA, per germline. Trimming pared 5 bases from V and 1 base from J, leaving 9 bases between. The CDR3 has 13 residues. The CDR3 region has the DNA TGCAGCGTTCAGGGGTCAAGCAATCAGCCCCAGCATTTT. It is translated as CSVQGSSNQPQHF.

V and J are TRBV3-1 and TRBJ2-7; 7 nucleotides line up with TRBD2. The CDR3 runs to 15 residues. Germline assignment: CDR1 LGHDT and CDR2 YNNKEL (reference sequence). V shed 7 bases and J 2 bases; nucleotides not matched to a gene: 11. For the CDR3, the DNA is TGTGCCAGCACGTTCGGGGCTAGCGGCGCCTACGAGCAGTACTTC. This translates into CASTFGASGAYEQYF.

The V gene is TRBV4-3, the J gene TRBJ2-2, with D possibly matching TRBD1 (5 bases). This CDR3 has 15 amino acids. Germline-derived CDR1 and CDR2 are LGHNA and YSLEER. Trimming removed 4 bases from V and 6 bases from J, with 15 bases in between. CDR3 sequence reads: CASSRFRAPPGELFF. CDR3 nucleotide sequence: TGCGCCAGCAGCCGTTTCAGGGCCCCCCCCGGGGAGCTGTTTTTT.

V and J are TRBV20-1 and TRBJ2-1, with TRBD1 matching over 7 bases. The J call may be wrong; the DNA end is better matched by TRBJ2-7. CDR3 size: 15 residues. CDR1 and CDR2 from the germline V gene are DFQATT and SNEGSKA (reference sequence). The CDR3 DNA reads TGCAGTGCTAGATCCCGACAGGGATCCTACAATGAGCAGTACTTC. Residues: CSARSRQGSYNEQYF.

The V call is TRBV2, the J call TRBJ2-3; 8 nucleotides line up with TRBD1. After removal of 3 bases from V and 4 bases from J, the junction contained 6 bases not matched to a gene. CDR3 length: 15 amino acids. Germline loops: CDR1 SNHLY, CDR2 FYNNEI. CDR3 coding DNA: TGTGCCAGCAGTGACGGGACAGGATCCCCAGATACGCAGTATTTT. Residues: CASSDGTGSPDTQYF.

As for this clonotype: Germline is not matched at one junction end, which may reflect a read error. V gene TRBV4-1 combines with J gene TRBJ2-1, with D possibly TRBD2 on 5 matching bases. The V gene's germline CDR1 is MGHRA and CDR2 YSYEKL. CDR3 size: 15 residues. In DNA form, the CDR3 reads TGCGCCAGCAGCCAAGTAGCGATTAACGACAATGAGCGGTTCTTC. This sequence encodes CASSQVAINDNERFF.